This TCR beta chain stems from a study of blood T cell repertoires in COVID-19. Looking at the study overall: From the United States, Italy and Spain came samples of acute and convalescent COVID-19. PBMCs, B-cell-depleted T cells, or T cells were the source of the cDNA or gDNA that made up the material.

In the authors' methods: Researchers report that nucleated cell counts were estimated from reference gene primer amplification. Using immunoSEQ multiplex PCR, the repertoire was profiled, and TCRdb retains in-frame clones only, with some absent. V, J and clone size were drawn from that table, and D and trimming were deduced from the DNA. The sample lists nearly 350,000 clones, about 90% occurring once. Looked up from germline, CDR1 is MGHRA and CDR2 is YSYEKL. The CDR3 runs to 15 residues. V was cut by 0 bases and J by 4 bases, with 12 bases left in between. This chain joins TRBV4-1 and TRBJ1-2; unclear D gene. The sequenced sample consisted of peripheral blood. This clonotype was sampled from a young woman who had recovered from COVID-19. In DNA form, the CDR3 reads TGCGCCAGCAGCCAAGATCTGAACAGAAGCTATGGCTACACCTTC. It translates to CASSQDLNRSYGYTF.